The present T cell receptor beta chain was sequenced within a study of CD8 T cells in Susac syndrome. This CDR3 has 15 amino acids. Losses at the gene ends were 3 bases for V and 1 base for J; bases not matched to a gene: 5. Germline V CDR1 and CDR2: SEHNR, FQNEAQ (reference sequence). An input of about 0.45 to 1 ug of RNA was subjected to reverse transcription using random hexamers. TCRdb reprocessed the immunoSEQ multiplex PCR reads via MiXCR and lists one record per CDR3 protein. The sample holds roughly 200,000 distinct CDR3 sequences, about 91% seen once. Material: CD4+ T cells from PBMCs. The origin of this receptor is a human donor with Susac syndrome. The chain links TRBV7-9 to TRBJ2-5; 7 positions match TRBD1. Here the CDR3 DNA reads TGTGCCAGCAGCTTGGATTCAGGGGGCCAAGAGACCCAGTACTTC. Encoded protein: CASSLDSGGQETQYF.